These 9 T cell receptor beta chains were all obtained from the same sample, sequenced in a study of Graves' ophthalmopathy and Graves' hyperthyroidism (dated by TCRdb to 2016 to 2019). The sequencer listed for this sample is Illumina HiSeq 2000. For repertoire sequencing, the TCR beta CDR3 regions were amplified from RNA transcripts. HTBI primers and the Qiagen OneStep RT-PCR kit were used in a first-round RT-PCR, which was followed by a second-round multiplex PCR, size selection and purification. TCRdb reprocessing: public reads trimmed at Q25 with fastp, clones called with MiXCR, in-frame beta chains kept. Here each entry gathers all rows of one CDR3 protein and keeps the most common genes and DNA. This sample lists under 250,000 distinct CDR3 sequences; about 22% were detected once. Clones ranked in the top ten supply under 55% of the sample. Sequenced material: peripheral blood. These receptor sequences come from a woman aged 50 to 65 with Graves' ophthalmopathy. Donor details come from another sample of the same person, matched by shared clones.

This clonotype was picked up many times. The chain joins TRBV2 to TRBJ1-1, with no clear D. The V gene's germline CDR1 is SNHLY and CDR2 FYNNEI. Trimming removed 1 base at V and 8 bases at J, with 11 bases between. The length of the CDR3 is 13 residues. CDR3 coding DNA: TGTGCCAGCAGTGAAGGACGGAGGCGCGAAGCTTTCTTT. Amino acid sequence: CASSEGRRREAFF.

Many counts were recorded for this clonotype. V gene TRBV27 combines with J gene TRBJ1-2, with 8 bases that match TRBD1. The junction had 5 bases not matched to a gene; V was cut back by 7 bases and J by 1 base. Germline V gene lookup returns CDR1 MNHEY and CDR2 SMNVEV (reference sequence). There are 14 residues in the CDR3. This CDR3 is CASIGTGHNYGYTF. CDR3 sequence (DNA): TGTGCCAGCATCGGGACAGGTCATAACTATGGCTACACCTTC.

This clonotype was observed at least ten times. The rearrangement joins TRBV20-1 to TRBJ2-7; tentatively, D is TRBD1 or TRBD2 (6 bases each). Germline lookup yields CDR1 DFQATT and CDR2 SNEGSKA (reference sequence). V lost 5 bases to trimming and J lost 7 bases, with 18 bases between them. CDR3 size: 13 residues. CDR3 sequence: CSAGLRGLGEQYF. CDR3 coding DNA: TGCAGTGCTGGGCTTCGGGGGCTTGGGGAGCAGTACTTC.

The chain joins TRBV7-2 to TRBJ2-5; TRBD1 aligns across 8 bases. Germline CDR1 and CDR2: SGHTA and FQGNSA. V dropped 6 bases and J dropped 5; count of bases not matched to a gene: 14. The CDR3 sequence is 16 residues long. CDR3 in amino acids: CASSSGGAGGRETQYF. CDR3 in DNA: TGTGCCAGCAGTTCAGGGGGAGCAGGGGGCCGTGAGACCCAGTACTTC.

The CDR3 nucleotides are TGTGCCAGCAGTGAAGTGGTGGGACTAGCGGGAGAGACCCAGTACTTC. It encodes CASSEVVGLAGETQYF. This sequence joins TRBV6-4 and TRBJ2-5; 12 bases match TRBD2. This CDR3 region has 16 residues. V lost 3 bases to trimming and J lost 4 bases; unmatched junction nucleotides: 6. From germline, CDR1 is MRHNA and CDR2 SNTAGT.

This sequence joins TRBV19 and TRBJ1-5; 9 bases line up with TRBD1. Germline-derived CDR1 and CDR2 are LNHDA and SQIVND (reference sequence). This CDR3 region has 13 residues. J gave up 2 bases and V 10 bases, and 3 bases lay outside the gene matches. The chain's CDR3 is CATWDRGNQPQHF. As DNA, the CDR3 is TGTGCCACCTGGGACAGGGGCAATCAGCCCCAGCATTTT.

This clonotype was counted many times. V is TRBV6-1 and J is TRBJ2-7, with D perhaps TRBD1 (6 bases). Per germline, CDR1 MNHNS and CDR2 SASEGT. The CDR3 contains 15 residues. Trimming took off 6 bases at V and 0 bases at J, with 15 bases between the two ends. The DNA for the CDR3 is TGTGCCAGCAGGCATTCACAGGGACACTCCTACGAGCAGTACTTC. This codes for CASRHSQGHSYEQYF.

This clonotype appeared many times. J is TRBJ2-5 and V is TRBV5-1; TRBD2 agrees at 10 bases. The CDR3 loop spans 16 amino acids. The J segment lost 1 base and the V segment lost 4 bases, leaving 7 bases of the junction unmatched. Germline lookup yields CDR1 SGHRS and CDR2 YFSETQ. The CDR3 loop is CASSPYLAGAQETQYF. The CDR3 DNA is TGCGCCAGCAGCCCCTATCTAGCGGGAGCCCAAGAGACCCAGTACTTC.

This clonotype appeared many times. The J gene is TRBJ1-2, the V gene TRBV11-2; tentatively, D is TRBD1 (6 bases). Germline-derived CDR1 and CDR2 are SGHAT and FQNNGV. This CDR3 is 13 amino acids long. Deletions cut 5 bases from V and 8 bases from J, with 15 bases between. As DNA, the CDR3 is TGTGCCAGCAGCATCGGGACATTGGGCGGCTACACCTTC. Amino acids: CASSIGTLGGYTF.